The 31 T cell receptor beta chains listed next were all sequenced from one sample in a study of blood T cell repertoires in COVID-19. TCRdb's table, derived via immunoSEQ multiplex PCR, lists solely in-frame clones and lacks some. The sample lists 25,000 to 35,000 clones; around 77% were seen once. Source material: peripheral blood. The source of these receptors is a woman aged 70 to 79 with active or convalescent COVID-19.

The chain uses TRBV7-6 and TRBJ2-5; D is perhaps TRBD2 (5 bases). V was clipped by 4 bases and J by 2 bases, with 14 bases between them. This CDR3 is built from 15 residues. Germline CDR1 and CDR2: SGHVS and FNYEAQ. The CDR3 here is CASSWGSATQETQYF. The CDR3 nucleotides are TGTGCCAGCAGCTGGGGTAGCGCCACACAAGAGACCCAGTACTTC. Full variable domain (rest looked up from reference TRBV7-6 and TRBJ2-5): GAGVSQSPRYKVTKRGQDVALRCDPISGHVSLYWYRQALGQGPEFLTYFNYEAQQDKSGLPNDRFSAERPEGSISTLTIQRTEQRDSAMYRCASSWGSATQETQYFGPGTRLLVL.

The CDR3 DNA follows: TGTGCCAGCAGTCCCACAGGGAATCGAGAGACCCAGTACTTC. Amino acids: CASSPTGNRETQYF. This rearrangement joins TRBV6-2 or TRBV6-3 to TRBJ2-5; D might be TRBD1 (6 bases). The CDR3 is 14 residues long. Trimming took 5 bases from V and 4 from J, leaving 14 bases between them. Germline values: CDR1 MNHEY, CDR2 SVGEGT.

This clone occurred a few times. The CDR3, as DNA: TGTGCCAGCAGTGGGGCTACTAGCGGAACGGGGGAGACCCAGTACTTC. This encodes CASSGATSGTGETQYF. The V and J genes are TRBV2 and TRBJ2-5; 8 positions match TRBD2. The CDR3 contains 16 residues. Germline-derived CDR1 and CDR2 are SNHLY and FYNNEI. V shed 4 bases and J 5 bases; nucleotides not matched to a gene: 12.

This clone was picked up a small number of times. The chain combines TRBV2 with TRBJ2-7; a possible D gene is TRBD2 (7 bases). The CDR3 sequence is 15 residues long. From germline, CDR1 is SNHLY and CDR2 FYNNEI. V was trimmed by 5 bases and J by 4 bases, leaving 18 bases between them. The CDR3 here is CASSLELGRGYEQYF. The CDR3 DNA reads as TGTGCCAGCAGTCTCGAACTGGGGAGGGGGTACGAGCAGTACTTC.

CDR3 loop: CASSLAEGSPTDTQYF. Here the CDR3 DNA reads TGTGCCAGCAGCTTAGCGGAGGGTTCCCCCACAGATACGCAGTATTTT. The chain has TRBV7-8 and TRBJ2-3; D is possibly TRBD2 (6 bases). The CDR3 consists of 16 residues. Germline-derived CDR1 and CDR2 are SGHVS and FQNEAQ. The ends were cut back, 0 bases at V and 2 bases at J, with 12 bases in the middle. Full variable domain (outside the CDR3, taken from reference TRBV7-8 and TRBJ2-3): GAGVSQSPRYKVAKRGQDVALRCDPISGHVSLFWYQQALGQGPEFLTYFQNEAQLDKSGLPSDRFFAERPEGSVSTLKIQRTQQEDSAVYLCASSLAEGSPTDTQYFGPGTRLTVL.

V and J are TRBV2 and TRBJ2-3; D is perhaps TRBD2 (5 bases). This CDR3 spans 14 amino acids. Trimming removed 6 bases from V and 4 bases from J, with 14 bases in between. From germline, CDR1 is SNHLY and CDR2 FYNNEI. The CDR3 reads CASRRPGLPDTQYF. The CDR3 DNA is TGTGCCAGCAGACGCCCCGGACTTCCAGATACGCAGTATTTT.

V gene TRBV18 combines with J gene TRBJ1-3; 9 positions match TRBD1. The CDR3 consists of 16 residues. Trimming took 8 bases from V and 1 from J; bases not matched to a gene: 9. Germline V CDR1 and CDR2: KGHSH, LQKENI. The DNA for the CDR3 is TGTGCCAGCCAAACCGACAGGGGGTTTTCTGGAAACACCATATATTTT. Translating it yields CASQTDRGFSGNTIYF.

The chain recombines TRBV4-1 with TRBJ2-5; 11 nucleotides match TRBD2. With 4 bases clipped from V and 5 bases from J, the junction kept 3 bases outside the gene matches. CDR1 and CDR2 from the germline V gene are MGHRA and YSYEKL. This CDR3 contains 14 residues. As DNA, the CDR3 is TGCGCCAGCAGCCGACTAGCGGGGATGGAGACCCAGTACTTC. Translated: CASSRLAGMETQYF.

This chain joins TRBV7-8 and TRBJ2-7; 12 bases are a match to TRBD2. The CDR3 covers 20 residues. Germline V gene data show CDR1 as SGHVS and CDR2 as FQNEAQ. V shed 5 bases, J shed 0 bases, and the junction held 17 bases outside the gene matches. Here the CDR3 reads CASSSRLAGAQFGSSYEQYF. The CDR3 DNA reads TGTGCCAGCAGCAGCCGACTAGCGGGAGCTCAGTTTGGGAGCTCCTACGAGCAGTACTTC. The full variable domain, rest sourced from reference TRBV7-8 and TRBJ2-7, is GAGVSQSPRYKVAKRGQDVALRCDPISGHVSLFWYQQALGQGPEFLTYFQNEAQLDKSGLPSDRFFAERPEGSVSTLKIQRTQQEDSAVYLCASSSRLAGAQFGSSYEQYFGPGTRLTVT.

This clone was seen a few times. V is TRBV6-2 or TRBV6-3 and J is TRBJ1-5; the D is unclear. CDR3 length: 15 amino acids. V was cut by 2 bases and J by 1 base, with 9 bases left in between. Germline V lookup: CDR1 MNHEY, CDR2 SVGEGT. CDR3 loop: CASSYEGSSNQPQHF. CDR3 bases: TGTGCCAGCAGTTACGAGGGTTCGAGCAATCAGCCCCAGCATTTT.

The chain recombines TRBV5-1 with TRBJ1-1; a possible D gene is TRBD1 (5 bases). Trimming removed 4 bases from V and 4 bases from J, with 8 bases in between. This CDR3 has 12 amino acids. CDR1 is SGHRS and CDR2 is YFSETQ in the germline V gene. As DNA, the CDR3 is TGCGCCAGCAGCCCCGGGGGCACTGAAGCTTTCTTT. The encoded protein is CASSPGGTEAFF.

The chain has TRBV7-2 and TRBJ1-1; possibly TRBD1 for D (6 bases). Deletions cut 0 bases from V and 4 bases from J, with 12 bases between. Germline values: CDR1 SGHTA, CDR2 FQGNSA. The CDR3 consists of 15 residues. CDR3 in DNA: TGTGCCAGCAGCTTAGCCCATGCAGGGGCCACTGAAGCTTTCTTT. This translates into CASSLAHAGATEAFF.

The chain joins TRBV7-6 to TRBJ2-1; possible D gene TRBD1, 6 bases. Germline V gives CDR1 SGHVS, CDR2 FNYEAQ. Trimming removed 4 bases at V and 0 bases at J, with 10 bases between. The CDR3 runs to 15 residues. The CDR3 loop reads CASSSDRNSYNEQFF. The DNA for the CDR3 is TGTGCCAGCAGCTCAGACAGGAACTCCTACAATGAGCAGTTCTTC.

CDR3: CASSQGTGLGNTIYF. The CDR3, as DNA: TGCGCCAGCAGCCAAGGGACAGGCCTAGGAAACACCATATATTTT. This chain joins TRBV4-1 and TRBJ1-3; 7 bases fit TRBD1. The CDR3 is 15 residues long. CDR1 is MGHRA, CDR2 YSYEKL, per germline. The J segment lost 4 bases and the V segment lost 1 base, leaving 4 bases of the junction unmatched.

The CDR3 loop is CASSPLRREGWNEQFF. CDR3 sequence (DNA): TGTGCCAGCAGTCCGCTCCGGCGGGAGGGCTGGAATGAGCAGTTCTTC. The V gene is TRBV27, the J gene TRBJ2-1, with 9 positions matching TRBD2. The germline CDR1 and CDR2 sequences are MNHEY and SMNVEV (reference sequence). The CDR3 covers 16 residues. V lost 5 bases, J lost 7 bases, and 12 bases stayed unmatched.

V is TRBV12-3 or TRBV12-4 and J is TRBJ2-2, with no clear D. V was shortened by 4 bases and J by 2 bases, with 2 bases between the two germline ends. The length of the CDR3 is 12 residues. The CDR3 nucleotides read TGTGCCAGCAGTTCAAACACCGGGGAGCTGTTTTTT. As protein: CASSSNTGELFF.

V and J are TRBV5-1 and TRBJ2-4; D might be TRBD2 (6 bases). CDR3 length: 12 residues. The germline gives CDR1 SGHRS, CDR2 YFSETQ. Between the trimmed V and J ends, which lost 4 bases and 9 bases, there was a span of 11 bases. CDR3 bases: TGCGCCAGCAGCCCGGAGGAGGGCATTCAGTACTTC. Its protein is CASSPEEGIQYF.

The chain couples TRBV6-5 to TRBJ1-2; D not resolved. V dropped 10 bases and J dropped 7 bases, with 13 bases sitting between them. The CDR3 spans 11 residues. Looked up from germline, CDR1 is MNHEY and CDR2 is SVGAGI. CDR3 loop: CATLEVGGYTF. As DNA, the CDR3 is TGTGCCACCCTAGAGGTTGGTGGCTACACCTTC.

V usage is TRBV19 and J usage is TRBJ2-3; 7 bases fit TRBD2. The length of the CDR3 is 15 residues. V trimming: 5 bases; J trimming: 10 bases; junction bases outside the gene matches: 15. Germline assignment: CDR1 LNHDA and CDR2 SQIVND (reference sequence). Here the CDR3 DNA reads TGTGCCAGTAGTTTATTAGCGGGCCCCGCCTCTTCGCAGTATTTT. Translation: CASSLLAGPASSQYF.

This clone was recorded a few times. The CDR3 DNA reads TGTGCCAGCAGCCGGGGACAGCGGGTCTCCTACGAGCAGTACTTC. Translation gives CASSRGQRVSYEQYF. The chain uses TRBV6-2 or TRBV6-3 and TRBJ2-7; D might be TRBD1 (7 bases). This CDR3 is built from 15 residues. In germline, CDR1 is MNHEY, CDR2 SVGEGT. Deletions cut 6 bases from V and 0 bases from J, with 15 bases between.

This clone occurred once. The chain combines TRBV7-2 with TRBJ2-5; TRBD2 might be the D (7 bases). The CDR3 contains 16 residues. Germline CDR1 is SGHTA and CDR2 is FQGNSA. V was pared by 0 bases and J by 0 bases, with 11 bases between. CDR3 sequence (DNA): TGTGCCAGCAGCTTAGCGATAGGGGGGGACCAAGAGACCCAGTACTTC. Encoded protein: CASSLAIGGDQETQYF.

Remarks on this clone: This same CDR3 is encoded by further DNA sequences in the sample. The chain uses TRBV4-1 and TRBJ2-7; 15 positions agree with TRBD2. In germline, CDR1 is MGHRA, CDR2 YSYEKL. The CDR3 is made up of 16 amino acids. With V trimmed by 4 bases and J by 6 bases, 7 bases remained unmatched. The CDR3 spells CASSPGLAGGGGEQYF. DNA for the CDR3: TGCGCCAGCAGCCCCGGACTAGCGGGAGGGGGCGGCGAGCAGTACTTC.

This chain connects TRBV12-5 to TRBJ2-5, with 7 bases identical to TRBD2. Per germline, CDR1 LGHNT and CDR2 FRNRAP. CDR3 length: 14 residues. Unmatched junction bases numbered 16, after V lost 9 bases and J lost 9 bases. The CDR3 is CASTTGTTGSAQYF. The CDR3 DNA follows: TGTGCTAGCACGACCGGGACTACCGGCTCGGCCCAGTACTTC. Complete variable domain (other parts from reference TRBV12-5 and TRBJ2-5): DARVTQTPRHKVTEMGQEVTMRCQPILGHNTVFWYRQTMMQGLELLAYFRNRAPLDDSGMPKDRFSAEMPDATLATLKIQPSEPRDSAVYFCASTTGTTGSAQYFGPGTRLLVL.

The chain has TRBV7-2 and TRBJ1-2; TRBD1 might be the D (6 bases). Germline lookup yields CDR1 SGHTA and CDR2 FQGNSA. CDR3 length: 15 residues. V lost 3 bases and J 4 bases, leaving 15 bases between the germline ends. CDR3 DNA sequence: TGTGCCAGCAGCTTCCAAGGACAGCCAGCCTATGGCTACACCTTC. Its protein product is CASSFQGQPAYGYTF.

The chain uses TRBV2 and TRBJ1-2; possibly TRBD1 for D (5 bases). Deletions cut 3 bases from V and 8 bases from J, with 13 bases between. The CDR3 is 13 amino acids. CDR1 is SNHLY, CDR2 FYNNEI, per germline. Here the CDR3 reads CASSEKGPNGYTF. CDR3 nucleotides: TGTGCCAGCAGTGAGAAGGGGCCGAACGGCTACACCTTC.

This chain links TRBV19 with TRBJ2-3; no clear D. This CDR3 spans 12 amino acids. The V end was cut by 3 bases, the J end by 3 bases, with 4 bases between. The germline CDR1 and CDR2 sequences are LNHDA and SQIVND (reference sequence). CDR3 nucleotides: TGTGCCAGTAGTATCCATACAGATACGCAGTATTTT. Translation gives CASSIHTDTQYF. The variable domain in full, completed from reference TRBV19 and TRBJ2-3, reads DGGITQSPKYLFRKEGQNVTLSCEQNLNHDAMYWYRQDPGQGLRLIYYSQIVNDFQKGDIAEGYSVSREKKESFPLTVTSAQKNPTAFYLCASSIHTDTQYFGPGTRLTVL.

V usage is TRBV15 and J usage is TRBJ2-3, with a tentative D call TRBD2 (5 bases). The CDR3 spans 12 residues. CDR1 LNHNV and CDR2 YYDKDF come from the germline V gene (reference sequence). V was pared by 0 bases and J by 10 bases, with 8 bases between. The CDR3 region has the DNA TGTGCCACCAGCAGAGATCCCGGGGCGCAGTATTTT. It translates to CATSRDPGAQYF.

This clone was seen a handful of times. This chain joins TRBV9 and TRBJ1-2; TRBD1 matches at 8 bases. This CDR3 has 14 amino acids. V dropped 3 bases and J dropped 3; count of bases not matched to a gene: 4. Germline V gives CDR1 SGDLS, CDR2 YYNGEE. This chain's CDR3 is CASSARGPDYGYTF. CDR3 in DNA: TGTGCCAGCAGCGCCAGGGGGCCCGACTATGGCTACACCTTC.

The chain uses TRBV19 and TRBJ2-1, with no clear D. V gave up 6 bases and J gave up 0 bases, with 12 bases separating them. The CDR3 length is 15 residues. Germline CDR1 and CDR2: LNHDA and SQIVND (reference sequence). CDR3 sequence (DNA): TGTGCCAGTAGACACGCTAGGAGCTCCTACAATGAGCAGTTCTTC. It specifies CASRHARSSYNEQFF.

The CDR3 coding sequence is TGCGCCAGCAGCCAGGCGATTGACAGGTATAACACTGAAGCTTTCTTT. Encoded protein: CASSQAIDRYNTEAFF. The chain combines TRBV4-3 with TRBJ1-1, with D perhaps TRBD1 (6 bases). The CDR3 loop spans 16 amino acids. V dropped 3 bases and J dropped 2 bases, with 16 bases sitting between them. From germline, CDR1 is LGHNA and CDR2 YSLEER.

The rearrangement uses TRBV18 and TRBJ2-1; 10 positions match TRBD2. J lost 8 bases, V lost 4 bases, and 5 bases had no gene match. The CDR3 sequence is 14 residues long. Per germline, CDR1 KGHSH and CDR2 LQKENI. The CDR3 coding sequence is TGTGCCAGCTCACGGGCTAGCGGGAGTTATGAGCAGTTCTTC. This encodes CASSRASGSYEQFF.